This T cell receptor (beta chain) comes out of a study of shared clonotypes between healthy human individuals (dated by TCRdb to 2018 to 2020). Background for the entire study: The cohort comprised a couple of women and a few men aged 18 to 49 years. For each donor, CD4 naive and CD4 memory were each run on three plates, CD8 naive on two plates, and CD8 memory on one plate. To estimate repertoire size and how much clonotype sharing occurs between individuals, the study deeply sequenced the blood TCR repertoires of roughly 5 healthy adults. To increase sequencing depth and limit assay-specific biases, different laboratories used diverse techniques to prepare libraries and sequence TCR repertoires. Each donor's leukapheresis produced roughly between roughly 0.85 and 9 billion PBMCs. What the work shows at the level of the full study, not this receptor alone: The genetic and exposure-history diversity represented was limited by the small number of donors. Incomplete sequencing was indicated by rarefaction of sorted-subset datasets, despite the large sequencing depth. Sampling was restricted to blood, and TCR repertoires in tissues likely differ from the TCR repertoires found in blood. Sharing across a handful of donors was observed for around 5% of naive CD4, about 3.2% of naive CD8, about 2.5% of memory CD4, and 0.4% of memory CD8 clonotypes. Naive subsets generally had larger estimated clonotype richness than memory subsets did. Pairwise subsampling indicated that sequencing depth was expected to affect the degree of clonotype sharing among donors. Clonotypes shared by all four sorted-subset donors showed higher generation probabilities than non-shared clonotypes.

Using the deep immunoSEQ assay, TCR CDR3 regions were amplified from genomic DNA by multiplex PCR. For each cell subset, the extracted genomic DNA was distributed evenly across all wells of several immunoSEQ 96-well plates, and each plate served as one replicate. Each replicate PCR for sorted subsets received around 200 ng genomic DNA, equal to roughly 30,000 T cell genomes. Purified libraries were quantified with a Qubit 3.0 fluorometer, sized on a Bioanalyzer 2100, and re-quantified with the KAPA Library Quantification kit. A separate single-read 150-cycle Illumina NextSeq 550 flow cell was used to sequence each immunoSEQ 96-well plate. Per the source publication's procedure: Because the immunoSEQ output held only junctional sequences and lacked quality scores, the filtering could not match the filtering applied to full-length reads. Sequences were annotated with PyIR, a Python wrapper for IgBLAST v1.9, and V/J genes and CDR3 were assigned using IMGT germline references. Reads with weak V/J assignments (E-value above 1e-6), missing CDR3, stop codons, out-of-frame junctions, or ambiguous translated residues were removed. V3J clonotypes were defined by identical inferred V gene, J gene, and CDR3 amino acid sequence. Percentage overlap between repertoires was calculated by dividing the number of shared unique clonotypes by the size of the smaller repertoire. Repertoire richness was assessed with RTK rarefaction, the Chao1 estimator, and Recon v2.1 estimates of unobserved clonotypes. Generation probabilities were computed with OLGA for all TCRbeta clonotypes obtained by the gDNA method from a few donors. TCRdb carries this immuneACCESS record with in-frame sequences only. Its versions omit some clonotypes, under half of them owing to an unresolved V gene in the studies checked, with the rest unexplained. V and J calls and clone size are as listed in that table; D and trimming were resolved from the DNA. The sample includes some 2,100,000 clones, with 93% observed a single time. The top ten constitute roughly 1.8% of the sample.

CD8 naive samples consisted of CD45RO-negative cells that were positively selected for CCR7, yielding a CD45RA+CCR7+ population without TemRA cells. Donors were healthy HIV-negative adults with no recently reported acute infections or vaccinations. Only Caucasian adults living in Nashville, Tennessee, USA were represented among the donors. After blood collection by leukapheresis, PBMCs were isolated using Ficoll-Histopaque density gradient centrifugation and then cryopreserved in the vapor phase of liquid nitrogen. Purity and quantity of every magnetically sorted T cell population were checked by analytical flow cytometry. Each sorted fraction had its genomic DNA isolated and then quantified by UV absorbance on a Nanodrop 2000c. The germline V gene provides CDR1 MNHNS and CDR2 SASEGT. Cut back by 0 bases and 5 bases, the V and J ends lie 14 bases apart. Inclusive of the bounding cysteine and phenylalanine, the CDR3 is 16 residues long. Of all the DNA, just the CDR3 is kept, 48 bases in frame from base 1.

As concerns this clone: It lacks a known antigen. Per-base quality was not reported, and no clone a single base away is much larger than it.

Sample: naive CD8+ T cells from PBMCs. The intended sense of this specimen's cell subset or site label: CD45RA+CCR7+. The chain is made from TRBV6-1 and TRBJ1-5; the D gene lacks a confident call. The origin of this receptor is a young man in good health. Some clones in this sample may be carry-over from other donors' samples. The CDR3 corresponds to CASSEAVVPGDQPQHF. The DNA is as follows: TGTGCCAGCAGTGAAGCGGTGGTGCCAGGCGATCAGCCCCAGCATTTT.